This T cell receptor (beta chain) was captured in a study of blood T cells in healthy people across ages. At the level of the study: There was about one barcoded beta molecule captured by template switching per two T cells.

Study-level findings and limits: Strong correlation existed between TCR beta diversity and naive T cell percentage.

PCR was performed a second time for about 6 to 12 cycles using a sample-barcoded 5' primer and a J-beta primer mix. MiXCR, run by TCRdb on the 5' RACE reads, gives a single entry per CDR3 protein. The sample lists fewer than 800,000 distinct CDR3 sequences, about a third seen once, with 15% in the top ten. In its sample, this clonotype was seen a few times. The antigen remains unidentified. Germline V gives CDR1 SGHTA, CDR2 FQGNSA. Trimming took off 4 bases at V and 1 base at J, with 8 bases between the two ends. This CDR3 region has 14 residues. Sequenced input: blood. The origin of this receptor is a woman of 80 years or more in good health. The chain is built from TRBV7-2 and TRBJ1-5, with a tentative D call TRBD1 (5 bases). CDR3 protein: CASSSRDSNQPQHF. The CDR3 nucleotides are TGTGCCAGCAGCTCCCGGGACAGCAATCAGCCCCAGCATTTT.